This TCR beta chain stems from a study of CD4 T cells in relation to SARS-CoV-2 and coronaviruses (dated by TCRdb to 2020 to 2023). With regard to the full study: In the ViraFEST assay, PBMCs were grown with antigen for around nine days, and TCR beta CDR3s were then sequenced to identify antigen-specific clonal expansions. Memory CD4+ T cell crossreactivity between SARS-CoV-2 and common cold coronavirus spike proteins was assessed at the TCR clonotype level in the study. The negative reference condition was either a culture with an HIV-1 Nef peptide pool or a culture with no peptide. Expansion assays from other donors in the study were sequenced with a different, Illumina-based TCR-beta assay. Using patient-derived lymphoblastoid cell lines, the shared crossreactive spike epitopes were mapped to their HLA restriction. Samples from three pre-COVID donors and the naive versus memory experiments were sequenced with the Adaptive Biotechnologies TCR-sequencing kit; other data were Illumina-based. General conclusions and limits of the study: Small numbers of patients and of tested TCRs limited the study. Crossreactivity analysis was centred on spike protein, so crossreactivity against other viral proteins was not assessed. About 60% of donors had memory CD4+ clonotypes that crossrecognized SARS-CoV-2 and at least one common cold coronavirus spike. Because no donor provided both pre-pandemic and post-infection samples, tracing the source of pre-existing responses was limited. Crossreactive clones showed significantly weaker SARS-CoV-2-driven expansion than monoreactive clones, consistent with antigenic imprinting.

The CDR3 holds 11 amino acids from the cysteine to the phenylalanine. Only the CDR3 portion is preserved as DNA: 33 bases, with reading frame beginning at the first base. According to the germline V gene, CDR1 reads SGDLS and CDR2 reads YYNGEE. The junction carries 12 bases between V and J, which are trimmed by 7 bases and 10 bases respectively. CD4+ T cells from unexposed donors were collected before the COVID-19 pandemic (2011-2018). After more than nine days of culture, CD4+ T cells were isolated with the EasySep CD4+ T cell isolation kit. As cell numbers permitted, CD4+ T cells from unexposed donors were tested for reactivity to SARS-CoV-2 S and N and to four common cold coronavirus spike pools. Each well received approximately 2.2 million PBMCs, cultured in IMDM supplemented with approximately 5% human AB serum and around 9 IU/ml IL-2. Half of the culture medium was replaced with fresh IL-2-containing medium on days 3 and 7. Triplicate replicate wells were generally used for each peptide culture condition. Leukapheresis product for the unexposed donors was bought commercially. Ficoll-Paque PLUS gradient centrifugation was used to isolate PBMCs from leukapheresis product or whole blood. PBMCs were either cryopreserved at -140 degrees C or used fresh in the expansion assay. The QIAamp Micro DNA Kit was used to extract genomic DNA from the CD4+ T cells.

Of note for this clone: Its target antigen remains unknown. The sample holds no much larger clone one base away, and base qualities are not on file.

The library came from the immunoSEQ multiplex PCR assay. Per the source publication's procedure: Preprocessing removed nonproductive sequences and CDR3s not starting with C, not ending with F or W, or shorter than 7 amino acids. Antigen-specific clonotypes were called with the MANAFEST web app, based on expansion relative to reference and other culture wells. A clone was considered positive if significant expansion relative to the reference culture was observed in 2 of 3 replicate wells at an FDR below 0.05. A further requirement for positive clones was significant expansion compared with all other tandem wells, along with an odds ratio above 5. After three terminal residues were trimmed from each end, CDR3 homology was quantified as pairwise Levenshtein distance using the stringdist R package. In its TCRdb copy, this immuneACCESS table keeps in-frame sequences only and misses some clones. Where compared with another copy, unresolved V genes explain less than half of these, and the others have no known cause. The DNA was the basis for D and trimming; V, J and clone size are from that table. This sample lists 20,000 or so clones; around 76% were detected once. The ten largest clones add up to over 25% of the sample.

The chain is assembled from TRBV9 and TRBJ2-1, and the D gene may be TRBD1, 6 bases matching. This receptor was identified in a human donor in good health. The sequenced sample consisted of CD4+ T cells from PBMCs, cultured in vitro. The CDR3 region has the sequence CASAAGDEQFF. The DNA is TGTGCCAGCGCTGCAGGGGACGAGCAGTTCTTC.